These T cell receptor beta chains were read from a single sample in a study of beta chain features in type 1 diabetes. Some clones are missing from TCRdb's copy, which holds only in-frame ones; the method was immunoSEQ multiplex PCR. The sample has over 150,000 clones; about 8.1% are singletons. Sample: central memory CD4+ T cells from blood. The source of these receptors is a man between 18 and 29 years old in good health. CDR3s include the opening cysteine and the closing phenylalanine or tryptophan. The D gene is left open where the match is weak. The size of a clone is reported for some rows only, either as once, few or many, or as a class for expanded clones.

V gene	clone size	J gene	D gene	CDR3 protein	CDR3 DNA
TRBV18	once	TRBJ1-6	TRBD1	CASSPTGTSPLHF	TGTGCCAGCTCTCCGACAGGGACTTCACCCCTCCACTTT
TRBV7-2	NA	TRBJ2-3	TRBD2	CASSSSGRAWGPDTQYF	TGTGCCAGCAGCTCTAGCGGGAGGGCCTGGGGGCCAGATACGCAGTATTTT
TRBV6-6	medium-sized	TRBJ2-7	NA	CASSLEGHEQYF	TGTGCCAGCAGTCTAGAGGGCCACGAGCAGTACTTC
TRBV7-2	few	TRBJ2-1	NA	CASSSPKWGGTYNEQFF	TGTGCCAGCAGCTCCCCAAAATGGGGGGGCACCTACAATGAGCAGTTCTTC
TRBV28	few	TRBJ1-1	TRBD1	CASRYPGRGARQGGMTEAFF	TGTGCCAGCAGATACCCCGGGCGGGGCGCGCGACAGGGTGGGATGACTGAAGCTTTCTTT
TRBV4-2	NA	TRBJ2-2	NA	CASSQGGVITGELFF	TGTGCCAGCAGCCAAGGGGGGGTGATCACCGGGGAGCTGTTTTTT
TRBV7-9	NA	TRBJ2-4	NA	CASSLARGWQNIQYF	TGTGCCAGCAGCTTAGCCCGGGGGTGGCAAAACATTCAGTACTTC
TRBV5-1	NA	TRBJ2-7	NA	CASSVTGGGPYEQYF	TGCGCCAGCAGCGTGACTGGGGGGGGGCCCTACGAGCAGTACTTC
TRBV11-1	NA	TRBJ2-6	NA	CASSYGGSGANVLTF	TGTGCCAGCAGCTACGGGGGCTCTGGGGCCAACGTCCTGACTTTC
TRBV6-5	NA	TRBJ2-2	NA	CASSLRDGELFF	TGTGCCAGCAGTCTGCGTGACGGGGAGCTGTTTTTT
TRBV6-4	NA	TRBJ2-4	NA	CASSEGERGTQYF	TGTGCCAGCAGTGAAGGGGAGCGCGGGACTCAGTACTTC
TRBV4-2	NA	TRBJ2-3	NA	CASSQAVTDTQYF	TGTGCCAGCAGCCAGGCAGTCACAGATACGCAGTATTTT
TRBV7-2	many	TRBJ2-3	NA	CASSRPRTGTDTQYF	TGTGCCAGCAGCCGACCTCGGACAGGCACAGATACGCAGTATTTT
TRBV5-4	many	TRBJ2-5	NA	CASTRGLAPETQYF	TGTGCCAGCACGCGAGGGCTGGCCCCGGAGACCCAGTACTTC
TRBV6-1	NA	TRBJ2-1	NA	CASSLMTGNNEQFF	TGTGCCAGCAGTTTAATGACAGGAAACAATGAGCAGTTCTTC
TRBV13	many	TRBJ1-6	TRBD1	CASSIRTGEFPLHF	TGTGCCAGCAGCATAAGGACAGGGGAATTTCCCCTCCACTTT
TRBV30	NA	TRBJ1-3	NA	CAWSVGQDGNTIYF	TGTGCCTGGAGTGTAGGCCAGGATGGAAACACCATATATTTT
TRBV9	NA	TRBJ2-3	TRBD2	CASSQTSGSPDTQYF	TGTGCCAGCAGCCAGACTAGCGGGAGCCCAGATACGCAGTATTTT
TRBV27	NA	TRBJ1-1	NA	CASSLQGRTEAFF	TGTGCCAGCAGTTTACAGGGTCGGACTGAAGCTTTCTTT
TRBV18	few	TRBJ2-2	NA	CASSKGGANTGELFF	TGTGCCAGCTCAAAAGGAGGCGCGAACACCGGGGAGCTGTTTTTT
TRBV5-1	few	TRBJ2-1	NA	CASSLVMASVSSYNEQFF	TGCGCCAGCAGCTTGGTCATGGCTAGCGTCAGCTCCTACAATGAGCAGTTCTTC
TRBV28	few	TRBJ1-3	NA	CASSRTWNTIYF	TGTGCCAGCAGTAGAACTTGGAACACCATATATTTT
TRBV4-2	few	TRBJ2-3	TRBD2	CASSPGRAGVQYF	TGTGCCAGCAGCCCGGGGAGGGCGGGGGTGCAGTATTTT
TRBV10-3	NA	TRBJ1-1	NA	CAISESSEAFF	TGTGCCATCAGTGAGTCCTCTGAAGCTTTCTTT
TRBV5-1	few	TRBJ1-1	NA	CASSLVPGVNTEAFF	TGCGCCAGCAGCTTGGTTCCGGGTGTTAACACTGAAGCTTTCTTT
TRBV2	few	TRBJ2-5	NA	CASSARLDTGETQYF	TGTGCCAGCAGTGCTCGGTTGGACACAGGAGAGACCCAGTACTTC
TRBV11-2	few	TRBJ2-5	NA	CASSLQGVSETQYF	TGTGCCAGCAGCTTACAGGGTGTGTCAGAGACCCAGTACTTC
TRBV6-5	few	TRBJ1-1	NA	CASSPPRQHEAFF	TGTGCCAGCAGTCCACCGAGACAGCATGAAGCTTTCTTT
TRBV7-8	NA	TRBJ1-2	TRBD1	CASSTTGGFHGYTF	TGTGCCAGTTCCACGACAGGGGGCTTCCATGGCTACACCTTC
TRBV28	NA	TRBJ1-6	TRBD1	CASSLGQARSPLHF	TGTGCCAGCAGTTTAGGACAGGCAAGGTCACCCCTCCACTTT
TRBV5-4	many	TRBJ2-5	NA	CASSLGGGARQETQYF	TGTGCCAGCAGCTTGGGAGGAGGGGCAAGGCAAGAGACCCAGTACTTC
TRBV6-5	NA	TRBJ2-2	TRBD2	CAITGTSVPGELFF	TGTGCCATCACCGGGACTAGCGTACCCGGGGAGCTGTTTTTT
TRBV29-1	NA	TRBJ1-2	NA	CSVVSGNYGYTF	TGCAGCGTTGTATCCGGGAACTATGGCTACACCTTC
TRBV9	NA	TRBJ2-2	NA	CASSVSQGQGLRTGELFF	TGTGCCAGCAGCGTTTCTCAAGGGCAGGGATTGAGAACCGGGGAGCTGTTTTTT
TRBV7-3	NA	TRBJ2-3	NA	CASSLRGYGDTQYF	TGTGCCAGCAGCTTACGGGGGTATGGAGATACGCAGTATTTT
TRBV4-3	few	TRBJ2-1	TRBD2	CASSQVPPSGSYNEQFF	TGCGCCAGCAGCCAAGTGCCCCCTAGCGGTTCCTACAATGAGCAGTTCTTC
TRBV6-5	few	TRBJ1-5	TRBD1	CASRRGQSNQPQHF	TGTGCCAGCAGGAGGGGACAGAGCAATCAGCCCCAGCATTTT
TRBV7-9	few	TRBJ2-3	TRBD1	CASSPPRTGAQDTQYF	TGTGCCAGCAGCCCTCCCCGGACAGGGGCCCAAGATACGCAGTATTTT
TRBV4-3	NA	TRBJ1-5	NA	CASSQEAGIYQPQHF	TGCGCCAGCAGCCAAGAGGCGGGCATTTATCAGCCCCAGCATTTT
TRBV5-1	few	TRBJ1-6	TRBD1	CASSWSEGQGYNSPLHF	TGCGCCAGCAGCTGGTCTGAAGGACAGGGCTATAATTCACCCCTCCACTTT
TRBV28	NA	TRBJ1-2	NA	CATDLGGRGGYGYTF	TGTGCCACCGACCTAGGCGGCAGGGGAGGGTATGGCTACACCTTC
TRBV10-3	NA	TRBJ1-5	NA	CAISTGSNQPQHF	TGTGCCATCAGTACAGGGTCCAATCAGCCCCAGCATTTT
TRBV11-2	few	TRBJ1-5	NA	CASSPQINQPQHF	TGTGCCAGCAGCCCACAGATAAATCAGCCCCAGCATTTT
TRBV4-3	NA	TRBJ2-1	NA	CASSQERDNEQFF	TGCGCCAGCAGCCAAGAGCGGGACAATGAGCAGTTCTTC
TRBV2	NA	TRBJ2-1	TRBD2	CASSDASGSPYNEQFF	TGTGCCAGCAGTGACGCTAGCGGGAGTCCATACAATGAGCAGTTCTTC
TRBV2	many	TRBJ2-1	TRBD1	CASGRDRGEQFF	TGTGCCAGCGGCCGGGACAGGGGTGAGCAGTTCTTC
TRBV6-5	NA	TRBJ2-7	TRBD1	CASSFSGTGAYEQYF	TGTGCCAGCAGTTTTTCCGGGACAGGGGCCTACGAGCAGTACTTC
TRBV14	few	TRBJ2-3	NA	CASSHASSSRSTDTQYF	TGTGCCAGCAGCCACGCATCATCGAGTCGTAGCACAGATACGCAGTATTTT
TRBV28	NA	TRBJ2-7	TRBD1	CASRRTGQNLRGQYF	TGTGCCAGCAGAAGGACAGGCCAGAACTTACGAGGGCAGTACTTC
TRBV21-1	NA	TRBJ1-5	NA	CASSKGDRAHQPQHF	TGTGCCAGCAGCAAAGGGGACAGGGCCCATCAGCCCCAGCATTTT
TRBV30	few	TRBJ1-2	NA	CATPGREFRYGYTF	TGTGCCACACCAGGGAGGGAATTTAGGTATGGCTACACCTTC
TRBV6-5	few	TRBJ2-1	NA	CASSRPLDRNEQFF	TGTGCCAGCAGCCGTCCTCTAGACCGCAATGAGCAGTTCTTC
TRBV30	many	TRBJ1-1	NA	CAWSYGGNTEAFF	TGTGCCTGGAGTTACGGGGGAAACACTGAAGCTTTCTTT
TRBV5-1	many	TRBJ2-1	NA	CASSFRQYNEQFF	TGCGCCAGCAGCTTTCGACAGTACAATGAGCAGTTCTTC
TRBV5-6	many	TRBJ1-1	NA	CASSAEGFWTEAFF	TGTGCCAGCAGCGCGGAGGGTTTTTGGACTGAAGCTTTCTTT
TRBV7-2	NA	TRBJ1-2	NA	CASTITPAVGGYGYTF	TGTGCCAGCACCATTACGCCCGCGGTTGGCGGGTATGGCTACACCTTC